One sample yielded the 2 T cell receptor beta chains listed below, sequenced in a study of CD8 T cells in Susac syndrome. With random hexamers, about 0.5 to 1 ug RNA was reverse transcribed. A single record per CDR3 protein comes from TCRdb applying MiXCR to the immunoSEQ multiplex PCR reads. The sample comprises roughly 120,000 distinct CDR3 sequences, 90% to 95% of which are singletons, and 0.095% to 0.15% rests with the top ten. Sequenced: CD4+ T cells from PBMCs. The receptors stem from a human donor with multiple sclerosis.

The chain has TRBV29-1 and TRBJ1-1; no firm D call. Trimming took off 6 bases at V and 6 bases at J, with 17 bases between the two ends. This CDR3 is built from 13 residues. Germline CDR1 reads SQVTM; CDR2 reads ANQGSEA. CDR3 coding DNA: TGCAGCGTCCCGGGCCGGAATATGGCTGAAGCTTTCTTT. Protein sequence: CSVPGRNMAEAFF. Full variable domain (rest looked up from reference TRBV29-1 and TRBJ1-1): SAVISQKPSRDICQRGTSLTIQCQVDSQVTMMFWYRQQPGQSLTLIATANQGSEATYESGFVIDKFPISRPNLTFSTLTVSNMSPEDSSIYLCSVPGRNMAEAFFGQGTRLTVV.

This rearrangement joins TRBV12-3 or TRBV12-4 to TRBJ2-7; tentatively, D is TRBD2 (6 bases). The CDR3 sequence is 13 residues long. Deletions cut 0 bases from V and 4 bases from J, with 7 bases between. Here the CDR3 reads CASSLAGGYEQYF. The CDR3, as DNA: TGTGCCAGCAGTTTAGCGGGAGGTTACGAGCAGTACTTC.